This T cell receptor (beta chain) appears in the sequencing data of a study of OX40 agonist ivuxolimab in advanced cancers. Sequencing used immunoSEQ multiplex PCR; TCRdb keeps in-frame clones, though not all of them. The data show some 30,000 clones, roughly 83% seen once. Details on this clone: The antigen remains undetermined.

The ends were cut back, 0 bases at V and 7 bases at J, with 20 bases in the middle. This CDR3 comprises 16 residues. Germline CDR1 and CDR2: SGDLS and YYNGEE. Findings and caveats of the study: Which antigen the expanded peripheral T cells recognized is unknown.

The receptor comes from an adult with an advanced solid tumor such as melanoma, head and neck, liver or kidney cancer. The chain combines TRBV9 with TRBJ2-7; possible D gene TRBD2, 6 bases. The material sequenced was CD4+ or CD8+ T cells sorted from blood, taken in a trial of the OX40 agonist ivuxolimab. The CDR3 DNA is TGTGCCAGCAGCGTAGGAGGAGGGACGGCGTCGGGGGAGCAGTACTTC. This translates into CASSVGGGTASGEQYF.